This T cell receptor beta chain was obtained from a study of beta chain features in type 1 diabetes. Study conclusions and caveats: The naive, central memory and Treg TCRB repertoires of patients appeared to be more similar to one another than those of healthy donors.

Sequenced material consisted of expressed TCRB transcripts (all of the isolated RNA was reverse transcribed). Profiled with immunoSEQ multiplex PCR; TCRdb holds only in-frame clones, not every one. The repertoire holds 250,000 or so clones, with about 63% as singletons. This clone was counted between two and nine times. Its antigen is as yet unknown. Sample: naive CD4+ T cells from blood. The clonotype originates from a man under 40 in good health.

This CDR3 is CSEVGIEETQYF. The CDR3 nucleotides are TGCAGCGAGGTCGGCATTGAAGAGACCCAGTACTTC. The J gene is TRBJ2-5, the V gene TRBV29-1; unclear D gene. V lost 7 bases to trimming and J lost 3 bases, with 12 bases between them. Germline-derived CDR1 and CDR2 are SQVTM and ANQGSEA. The CDR3 runs 12 residues.